Sequencing of this T cell receptor (beta chain) was carried out in a study of cytomegalovirus exposure and HLA in healthy donors. Study-level findings and limits: Despite most TCR sequences being rare, some public TCRs occurred in many donors. Altogether, some 170 TCR beta chains were recorded as cytomegalovirus-associated.

This clone was picked up one time. The antigen is undetermined. There are 13 residues in the CDR3. The junction had 4 bases not matched to a gene; V was cut back by 4 bases and J by 4 bases. CDR1 SGHNT and CDR2 YYREEE come from the germline V gene (reference sequence). Healthy bone marrow donors supplied every sample. PCR involved 60 Vbeta and 13 Jbeta primers. Assay used: immunoSEQ multiplex PCR; TCRdb lists only in-frame clones, some missing. Among some 240,000 clones listed, approximately 91% were seen once. The chain recombines TRBV5-4 with TRBJ1-2; 7 positions agree with TRBD1. The receptor's source is a girl aged 2 to 9 in good health and CMV-seronegative. The sequenced material came from PBMCs. CDR3 protein: CASSPGGTYGYTF. CDR3 bases: TGTGCCAGCAGCCCAGGGGGGACCTATGGCTACACCTTC.